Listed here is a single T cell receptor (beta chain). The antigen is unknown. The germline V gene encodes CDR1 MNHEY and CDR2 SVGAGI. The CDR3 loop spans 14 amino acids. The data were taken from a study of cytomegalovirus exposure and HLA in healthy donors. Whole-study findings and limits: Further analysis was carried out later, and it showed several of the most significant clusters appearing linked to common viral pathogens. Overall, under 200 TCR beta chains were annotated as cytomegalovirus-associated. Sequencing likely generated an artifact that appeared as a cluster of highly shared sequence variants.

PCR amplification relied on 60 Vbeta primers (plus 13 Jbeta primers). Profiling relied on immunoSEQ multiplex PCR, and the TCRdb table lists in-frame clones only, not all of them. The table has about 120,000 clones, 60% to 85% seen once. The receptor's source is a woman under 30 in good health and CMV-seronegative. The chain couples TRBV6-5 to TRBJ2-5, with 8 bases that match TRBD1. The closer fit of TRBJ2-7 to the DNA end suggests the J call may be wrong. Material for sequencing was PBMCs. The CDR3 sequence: CASSLTTGDGEQYF. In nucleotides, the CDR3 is TGTGCCAGCAGCTTGACGACAGGGGATGGCGAGCAGTACTTC.